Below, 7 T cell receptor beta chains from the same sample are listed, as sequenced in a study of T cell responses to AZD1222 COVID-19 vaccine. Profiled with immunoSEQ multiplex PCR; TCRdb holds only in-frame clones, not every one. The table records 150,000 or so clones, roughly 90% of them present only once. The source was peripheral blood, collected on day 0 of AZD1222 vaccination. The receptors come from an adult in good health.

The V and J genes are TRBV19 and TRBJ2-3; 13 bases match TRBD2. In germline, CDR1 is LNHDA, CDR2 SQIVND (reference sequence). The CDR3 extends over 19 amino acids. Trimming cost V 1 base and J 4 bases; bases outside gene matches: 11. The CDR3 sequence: CASSIGLWTSGSSSDTQYF. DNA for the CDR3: TGTGCCAGTAGTATAGGTCTTTGGACTAGCGGGAGTAGTTCAGATACGCAGTATTTT.

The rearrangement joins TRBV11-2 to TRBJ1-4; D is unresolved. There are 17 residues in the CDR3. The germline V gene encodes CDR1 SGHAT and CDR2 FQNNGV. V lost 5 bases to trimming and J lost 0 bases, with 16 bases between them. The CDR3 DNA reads TGTGCCAGCAGCCCAACGCCCAACAGATCAACTAATGAAAAACTGTTTTTT. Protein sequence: CASSPTPNRSTNEKLFF. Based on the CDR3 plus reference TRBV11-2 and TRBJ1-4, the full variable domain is EAGVAQSPRYKIIEKRQSVAFWCNPISGHATLYWYQQILGQGPKLLIQFQNNGVVDDSQLPKDRFSAERLKGVDSTLKIQPAKLEDSAVYLCASSPTPNRSTNEKLFFGSGTQLSVL.

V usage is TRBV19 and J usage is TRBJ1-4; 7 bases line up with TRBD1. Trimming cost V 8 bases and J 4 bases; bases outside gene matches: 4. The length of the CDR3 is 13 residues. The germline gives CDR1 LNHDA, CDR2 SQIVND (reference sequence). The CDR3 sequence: CASGDRINEKLFF. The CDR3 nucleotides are TGTGCCAGTGGGGACAGAATTAATGAAAAACTGTTTTTT. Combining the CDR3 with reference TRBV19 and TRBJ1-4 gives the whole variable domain DGGITQSPKYLFRKEGQNVTLSCEQNLNHDAMYWYRQDPGQGLRLIYYSQIVNDFQKGDIAEGYSVSREKKESFPLTVTSAQKNPTAFYLCASGDRINEKLFFGSGTQLSVL.

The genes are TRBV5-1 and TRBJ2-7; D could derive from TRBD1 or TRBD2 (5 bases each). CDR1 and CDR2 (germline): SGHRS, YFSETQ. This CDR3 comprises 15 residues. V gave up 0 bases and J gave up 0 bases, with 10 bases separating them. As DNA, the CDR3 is TGCGCCAGCAGCTTGGGGGGGACGTACTCCTACGAGCAGTACTTC. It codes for CASSLGGTYSYEQYF.

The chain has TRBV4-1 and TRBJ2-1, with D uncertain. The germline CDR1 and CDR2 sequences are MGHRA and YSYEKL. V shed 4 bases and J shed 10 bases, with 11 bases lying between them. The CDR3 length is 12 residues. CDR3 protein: CASSLLVGEQFF. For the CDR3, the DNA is TGCGCCAGCAGCCTTCTAGTAGGCGAGCAGTTCTTC.

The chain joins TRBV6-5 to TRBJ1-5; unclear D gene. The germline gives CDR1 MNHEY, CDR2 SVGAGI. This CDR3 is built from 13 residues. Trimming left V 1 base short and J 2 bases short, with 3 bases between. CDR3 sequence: CASSYLGNQPQHF. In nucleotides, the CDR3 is TGTGCCAGCAGTTACTTAGGCAATCAGCCCCAGCATTTT.

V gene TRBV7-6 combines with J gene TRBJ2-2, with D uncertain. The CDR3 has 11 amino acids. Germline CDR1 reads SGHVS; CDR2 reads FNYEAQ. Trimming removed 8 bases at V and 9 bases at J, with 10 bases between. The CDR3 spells CASVNNWELFF. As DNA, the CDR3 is TGTGCCAGCGTTAATAATTGGGAGCTGTTTTTT.